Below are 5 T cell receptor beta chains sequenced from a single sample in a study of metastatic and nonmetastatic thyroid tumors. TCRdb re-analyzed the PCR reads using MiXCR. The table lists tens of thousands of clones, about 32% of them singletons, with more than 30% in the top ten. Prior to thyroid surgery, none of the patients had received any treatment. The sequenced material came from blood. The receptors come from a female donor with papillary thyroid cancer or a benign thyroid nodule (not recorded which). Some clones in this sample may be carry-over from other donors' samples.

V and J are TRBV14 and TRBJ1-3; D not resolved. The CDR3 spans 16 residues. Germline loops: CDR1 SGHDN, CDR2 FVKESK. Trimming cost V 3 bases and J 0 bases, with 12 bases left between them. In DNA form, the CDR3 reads TGTGCCAGCAGCCAGGATAAGGCTGGCTCTGGAAACACCATATATTTT. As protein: CASSQDKAGSGNTIYF.

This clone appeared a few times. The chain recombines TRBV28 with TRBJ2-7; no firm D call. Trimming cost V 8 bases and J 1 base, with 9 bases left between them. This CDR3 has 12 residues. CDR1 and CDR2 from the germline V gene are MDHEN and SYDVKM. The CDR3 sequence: CASGSSSYEQYF. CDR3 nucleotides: TGTGCCAGCGGTAGCTCGTCCTACGAGCAGTACTTC.

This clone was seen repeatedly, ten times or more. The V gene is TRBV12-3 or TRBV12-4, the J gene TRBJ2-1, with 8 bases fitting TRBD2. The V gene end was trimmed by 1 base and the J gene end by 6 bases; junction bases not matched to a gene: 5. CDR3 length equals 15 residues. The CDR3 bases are TGTGCCAGCAGTTTAGGCCTAGCGGGCCTCAATGAGCAGTTCTTC. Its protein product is CASSLGLAGLNEQFF.

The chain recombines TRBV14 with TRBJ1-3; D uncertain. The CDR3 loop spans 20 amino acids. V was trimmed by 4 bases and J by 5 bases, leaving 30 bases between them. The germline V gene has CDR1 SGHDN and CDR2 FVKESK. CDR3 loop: CASSLWSIYPRLGLRNTIYF. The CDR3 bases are TGTGCCAGCAGCCTCTGGTCGATATATCCGAGGCTCGGGCTAAGAAACACCATATATTTT.

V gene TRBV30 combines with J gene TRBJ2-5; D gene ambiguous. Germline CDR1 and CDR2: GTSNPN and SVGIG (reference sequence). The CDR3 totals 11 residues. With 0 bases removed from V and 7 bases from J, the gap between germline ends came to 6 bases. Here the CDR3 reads CAWSVKGTQYF. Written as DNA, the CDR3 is TGTGCCTGGAGTGTTAAGGGGACCCAGTACTTC.